These 20 T cell receptor beta chains came from one sample sequenced in a study of metastatic and nonmetastatic thyroid tumors. TCRdb recomputed clones from the PCR reads via MiXCR. The top ten hold approximately 7% of the sample, which has 15,000 to 20,000 clones, about 31% seen once. Every patient was untreated before thyroid surgery. Sequenced sample: tumor tissue. Receptors originate from a female donor with papillary thyroid cancer or a benign thyroid nodule (not recorded which). Some clones in this sample may be carry-over from other donors' samples.

This clone was recorded a few times. The chain links TRBV6-1 to TRBJ1-2; TRBD1 is a possible D gene (6 bases). CDR1 is MNHNS and CDR2 is SASEGT in the germline V gene. The CDR3 contains 15 residues. Trimming stripped 3 bases from V and 2 bases from J, with 13 bases between. The CDR3, as DNA: TGTGCCAGCAGTGACGGAAGACAGGCAAACTATGGCTACACCTTC. Translation gives CASSDGRQANYGYTF.

V and J are TRBV5-1 and TRBJ1-4, with D uncertain. Germline V gene data show CDR1 as SGHRS and CDR2 as YFSETQ. The CDR3 loop spans 15 amino acids. Trimming stripped 0 bases from V and 5 bases from J, with 11 bases between. The CDR3 sequence: CASSLAPRRNEKLFF. As DNA, the CDR3 is TGCGCCAGCAGCTTGGCCCCACGCCGAAATGAAAAACTGTTTTTT.

This clone rates as medium-sized. The genes are TRBV7-3 and TRBJ1-2; D is perhaps TRBD1 (5 bases). Germline-derived CDR1 and CDR2 are SGHTA and FQGTGA. The CDR3 runs to 12 residues. Trimming took off 5 bases at V and 8 bases at J, with 12 bases between the two ends. The CDR3 DNA follows: TGTGCCAGCAGCCCCGGGGCCGGGGGCTACACCTTC. This translates into CASSPGAGGYTF.

This clone was counted only a few times. J is TRBJ1-6 and V is TRBV6-1; 9 nucleotides align to TRBD1. The V segment lost 4 bases and the J segment 8 bases; nucleotides outside the gene matches: 9. The CDR3 has 16 amino acids. Germline V CDR1 and CDR2: MNHNS, SASEGT. As DNA, the CDR3 is TGTGCCAGCAGTGTGCCTTCGACAGGGGGTTATTCACCCCTCCACTTT. Its translation is CASSVPSTGGYSPLHF.

This clone has a count of ten or more. V is TRBV6-1 and J is TRBJ1-5, with TRBD1 identical over 7 bases. V lost 5 bases and J lost 3; bases outside the gene matches: 4. The CDR3 contains 14 residues. The germline CDR1 and CDR2 sequences are MNHNS and SASEGT. The CDR3, as DNA: TGTGCCAGCAGTCCGGGACAGAACAATCAGCCCCAGCATTTT. This encodes CASSPGQNNQPQHF.

The CDR3 coding sequence is TGTGCCAGCAGTGAACGGTTGGCAGATACCACAGATACGCAGTATTTT. As protein: CASSERLADTTDTQYF. V usage is TRBV6-1 and J usage is TRBJ2-3; no reliable D call. Trimming took off 2 bases at V and 2 bases at J, with 14 bases between the two ends. This CDR3 has 16 amino acids. Germline CDR1 is MNHNS and CDR2 is SASEGT.

This clone has ten or more counts. The chain has TRBV2 and TRBJ2-5, with 9 bases lining up with TRBD2. V lost 10 bases, J lost 2 bases, and 11 bases stayed unmatched. From germline, CDR1 is SNHLY and CDR2 FYNNEI. The CDR3 has 15 residues. CDR3 nucleotide sequence: TGTGCCACCTCCCTGGCGGGGGGGCTACAAGAGACCCAGTACTTC. It specifies CATSLAGGLQETQYF.

Note on this clone: One junction end does not reproduce the germline sequence, and a read error may be involved. The chain combines TRBV5-1 with TRBJ2-2, with D possibly being TRBD1 (6 bases). The CDR3 runs to 15 residues. In germline, CDR1 is SGHRS, CDR2 YFSETQ. The CDR3 DNA is TGCGTCAGCAGCTTGGACAGCTCGAACACCGGGGAGCTGTTTTTT. It yields the protein CVSSLDSSNTGELFF.

This clone was counted a single time. This rearrangement joins TRBV9 to TRBJ2-1; 9 bases align to TRBD1. The CDR3 consists of 16 residues. The J segment lost 7 bases and the V segment lost 4 bases, leaving 12 bases of the junction unmatched. Germline V gene data show CDR1 as SGDLS and CDR2 as YYNGEE. The CDR3 nucleotides are TGTGCCAGCAGCCGATTTTCTGGACAGGGGCTAAATGAGCAGTTCTTC. Amino acid sequence: CASSRFSGQGLNEQFF. Combining the CDR3 with reference TRBV9 and TRBJ2-1 gives the whole variable domain DSGVTQTPKHLITATGQRVTLRCSPRSGDLSVYWYQQSLDQGLQFLIQYYNGEERAKGNILERFSAQQFPDLHSELNLSSLELGDSALYFCASSRFSGQGLNEQFFGPGTRLTVL.

This clone showed up just a few times. The chain recombines TRBV12-3 or TRBV12-4 with TRBJ1-5; 7 nucleotides agree with TRBD1. The V gene end was trimmed by 2 bases and the J gene end by 7 bases; junction bases not matched to a gene: 11. This CDR3 spans 16 amino acids. The CDR3 here is CASSLIHRGAGQPQHF. CDR3 DNA: TGTGCCAGCAGTTTAATCCACAGGGGCGCAGGACAGCCCCAGCATTTT.

This clone occurred many times. V gene TRBV6-1 combines with J gene TRBJ1-1, with TRBD1 matching 7 bases. The length of the CDR3 is 13 residues. Trimming took 6 bases from V and 4 from J; bases not matched to a gene: 5. Looked up from germline, CDR1 is MNHNS and CDR2 is SASEGT. CDR3 loop: CASSHDRATEAFF. The CDR3 DNA sequence: TGTGCCAGCAGCCACGACAGGGCCACTGAAGCTTTCTTT.

The rearrangement uses TRBV20-1 and TRBJ1-5, with 7 bases fitting TRBD1. The V gene end was trimmed by 4 bases and the J gene end by 9 bases; junction bases not matched to a gene: 9. Looked up from germline, CDR1 is DFQATT and CDR2 is SNEGSKA (reference sequence). The CDR3 is 13 residues long. CDR3 protein: CSATTGEPAPQHF. DNA of the CDR3: TGCAGTGCTACCACAGGGGAGCCAGCGCCCCAGCATTTT.

This chain joins TRBV3-1 and TRBJ2-5, with D unresolved. Per germline, CDR1 LGHDT and CDR2 YNNKEL (reference sequence). Trimming took 3 bases from V and 0 from J, leaving 2 bases between them. The CDR3 sequence is 12 residues long. CDR3 DNA sequence: TGTGCCAGCAGCCAGGACCAAGAGACCCAGTACTTC. It translates to CASSQDQETQYF.

Many counts were recorded for this clone. The rearrangement links TRBV2 to TRBJ2-3; 10 nucleotides align to TRBD1. Looked up from germline, CDR1 is SNHLY and CDR2 is FYNNEI. V was pared by 7 bases and J by 3 bases, with 7 bases of the junction left unmatched. The CDR3 covers 15 residues. CDR3 region: CASTLLDRGTDTQYF. The CDR3 DNA reads TGTGCCAGCACACTCCTGGACAGGGGGACAGATACGCAGTATTTT.

This clone occurred many times. The rearrangement joins TRBV7-6 to TRBJ2-2; D unresolved. The CDR3 is 17 residues long. Trimming shortened V by 5 bases and J by 1 base, and 17 bases separated the two germline ends. The germline V gene encodes CDR1 SGHVS and CDR2 FNYEAQ. The CDR3 sequence: CASSPYPGRKNTGELFF. The CDR3 region has the DNA TGTGCCAGCAGCCCCTACCCAGGCAGGAAGAACACCGGGGAGCTGTTTTTT.

The V gene is TRBV5-1, the J gene TRBJ2-2; D is perhaps TRBD2 (6 bases). The germline V gene encodes CDR1 SGHRS and CDR2 YFSETQ. The ends were cut back, 1 base at V and 7 bases at J, with 20 bases in the middle. The CDR3 is 17 residues long. The CDR3, as DNA: TGCGCCAGCAGCTTGTGGAACGGGGGTTTTGAAATCGGGGAGCTGTTTTTT. This translates into CASSLWNGGFEIGELFF. The whole variable domain, remainder taken from reference TRBV5-1 and TRBJ2-2, is KAGVTQTPRYLIKTRGQQVTLSCSPISGHRSVSWYQQTPGQGLQFLFEYFSETQRNKGNFPGRFSGRQFSNSRSEMNVSTLELGDSALYLCASSLWNGGFEIGELFFGEGSRLTVL.

The rearrangement uses TRBV27 and TRBJ2-7, with D possibly matching TRBD1 (6 bases). Trimming pared 4 bases from V and 2 bases from J, leaving 9 bases between. The CDR3 is 13 residues long. From germline, CDR1 is MNHEY and CDR2 SMNVEV (reference sequence). DNA for the CDR3: TGTGCCAGCAGTTCAGGGGTCGCCTACGAGCAGTACTTC. Its protein is CASSSGVAYEQYF.

This clone was counted many times. The rearrangement uses TRBV3-1 and TRBJ2-3, with 9 bases aligning to TRBD2. CDR3 length: 13 residues. V was clipped by 4 bases and J by 4 bases; unmatched bases: 0. Looked up from germline, CDR1 is LGHDT and CDR2 is YNNKEL (reference sequence). CDR3 residues: CASSLAGADTQYF. For the CDR3, the DNA is TGTGCCAGCAGCCTAGCGGGGGCAGATACGCAGTATTTT.

This clone came up a few times. V is TRBV6-1 and J is TRBJ2-7; 12 nucleotides agree with TRBD2. CDR3 length: 15 amino acids. V was clipped by 2 bases and J by 4 bases; unmatched bases: 3. Germline lookup yields CDR1 MNHNS and CDR2 SASEGT. The CDR3 here is CASSERLAGGYEQYF. CDR3 DNA: TGTGCCAGCAGTGAAAGGCTAGCGGGAGGGTACGAGCAGTACTTC.

This clone was recorded a few times. The chain employs TRBV6-1 and TRBJ1-6, with a tentative D call TRBD1 (5 bases). Germline assignment: CDR1 MNHNS and CDR2 SASEGT. The ends were cut back, 6 bases at V and 7 bases at J, with 16 bases in the middle. The CDR3 contains 15 residues. The DNA of the CDR3 is TGTGCCAGCAGGCCCCCCGGGACCAGCAATTCACCCCTCCACTTT. Its protein product is CASRPPGTSNSPLHF.